This T cell receptor beta chain was sequenced for a study of blood T cell repertoires in COVID-19. Study-level information: COVID-19 samples collected from the United States, Italy and Spain covered acute and convalescent phases. Sample material is recorded as cDNA or gDNA derived from T cells, B-cell-depleted T cells, or PBMCs.

Authors' data handling: Quantification of nucleated cells was approximated via reference gene primer amplification. The repertoire was sequenced with immunoSEQ multiplex PCR; TCRdb's copy has only in-frame clones and lacks some. V, J and clone size reflect that table, while D and trimming were determined from the DNA. The sample shows 50,000 or so clones, around 90% of them seen only once. This clonotype originated in a human donor in a cohort sampled during active COVID-19. The sequencing input was peripheral blood.

CDR3 nucleotide sequence: TGTGCCAGTAGTATAGAAATGCAGGGGGCAAGACAGCCCCAGCATTTT. It specifies CASSIEMQGARQPQHF. The chain carries TRBV19 and TRBJ1-5; 8 positions match TRBD1. CDR1 is LNHDA, CDR2 SQIVND, per germline (reference sequence). V shed 0 bases, J shed 7 bases, and the junction held 8 bases outside the gene matches. This CDR3 region has 16 residues.